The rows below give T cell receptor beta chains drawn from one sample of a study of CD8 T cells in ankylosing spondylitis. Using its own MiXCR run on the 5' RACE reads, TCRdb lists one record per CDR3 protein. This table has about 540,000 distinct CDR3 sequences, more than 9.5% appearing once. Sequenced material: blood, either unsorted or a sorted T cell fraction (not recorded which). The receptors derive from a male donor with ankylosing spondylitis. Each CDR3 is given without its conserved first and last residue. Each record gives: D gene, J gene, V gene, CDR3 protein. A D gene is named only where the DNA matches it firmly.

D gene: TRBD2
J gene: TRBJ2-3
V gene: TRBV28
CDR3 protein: ASSSFGGDTDTQY

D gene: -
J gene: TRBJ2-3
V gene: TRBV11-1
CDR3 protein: ASSPGTQVSSTDTQY

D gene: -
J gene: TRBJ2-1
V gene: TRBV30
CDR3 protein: AWSVRSNNEQF

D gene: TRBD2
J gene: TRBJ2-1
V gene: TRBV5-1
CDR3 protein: ASSSSGTTGNEQF

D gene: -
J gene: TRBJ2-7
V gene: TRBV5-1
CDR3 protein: ASSQGPLGEQY

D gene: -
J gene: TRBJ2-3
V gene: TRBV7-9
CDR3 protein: ASSLGAAGLGTDTQY

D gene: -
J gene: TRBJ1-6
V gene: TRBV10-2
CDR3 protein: ASSEPQGLNSPLH

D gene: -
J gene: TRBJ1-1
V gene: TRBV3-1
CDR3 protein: ASSQVMNTEAF

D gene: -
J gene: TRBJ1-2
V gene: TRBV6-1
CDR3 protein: ASSESANYGYT

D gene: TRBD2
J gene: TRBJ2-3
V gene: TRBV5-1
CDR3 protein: ASSSGLASNTDTQY

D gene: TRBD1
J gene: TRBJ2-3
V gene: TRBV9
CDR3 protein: ASSTRTGGSTDTQY

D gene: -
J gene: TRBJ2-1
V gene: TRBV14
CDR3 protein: ASSQYLYNEQF

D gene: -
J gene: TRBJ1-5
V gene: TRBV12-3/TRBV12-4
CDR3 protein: ASSLAVGQPQH

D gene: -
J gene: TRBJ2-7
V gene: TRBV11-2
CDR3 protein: ASSHGTSYEQY

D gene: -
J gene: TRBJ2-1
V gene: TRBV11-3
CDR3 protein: ASSSGHGSYNEQF